This T cell receptor beta chain emerged from a study of post-analysis software for immune sequencing data. Findings and caveats of the study: Controls showed lower frequencies than patients for four to six TRBV segments, and TRBV5-6, TRBV5-1 and TRBV20-1 were among these.

Carried by the TCR beta cDNA libraries were unique molecular identifiers. From the PCR reads, TCRdb called clonotypes with MiXCR, one entry per CDR3 protein. This table holds 250,000 to 300,000 distinct CDR3 sequences, 35% to 40% found once. With 3 bases removed from V and 0 bases from J, the gap between germline ends came to 12 bases. Germline assignment: CDR1 KGHDR and CDR2 SFDVKD. The CDR3 consists of 16 residues. This clonotype was detected many times. No antigen is known for it. The receptor's source is a girl aged 5 to 17 with multiple sclerosis. J is TRBJ2-3 and V is TRBV24-1; tentatively, D is TRBD2 (6 bases). Sequencing was done on a sample of blood. For the CDR3, the DNA is TGTGCCACCAGTGATCGACTAGGCGGGAGCACAGATACGCAGTATTTT. It translates to CATSDRLGGSTDTQYF.